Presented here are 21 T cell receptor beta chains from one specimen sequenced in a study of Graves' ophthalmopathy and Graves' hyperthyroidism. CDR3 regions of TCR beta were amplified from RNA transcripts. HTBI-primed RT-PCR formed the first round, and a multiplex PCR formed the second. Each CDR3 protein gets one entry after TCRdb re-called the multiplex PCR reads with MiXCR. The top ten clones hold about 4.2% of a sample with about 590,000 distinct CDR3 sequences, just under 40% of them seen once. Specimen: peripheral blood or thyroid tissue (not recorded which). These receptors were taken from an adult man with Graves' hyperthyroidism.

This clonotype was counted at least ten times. DNA of the CDR3: TGTGCCAGCAGCTTAGAAACTAGTCTCGTCATTTCCTACGAGCAGTACTTC. It is translated as CASSLETSLVISYEQYF. The chain couples TRBV7-2 to TRBJ2-7; perhaps TRBD2 as D (5 bases). This CDR3 is 17 amino acids long. Germline loops: CDR1 SGHTA, CDR2 FQGNSA. The V gene lost 1 base and the J gene lost 1 base, with 17 bases spanning the gap.

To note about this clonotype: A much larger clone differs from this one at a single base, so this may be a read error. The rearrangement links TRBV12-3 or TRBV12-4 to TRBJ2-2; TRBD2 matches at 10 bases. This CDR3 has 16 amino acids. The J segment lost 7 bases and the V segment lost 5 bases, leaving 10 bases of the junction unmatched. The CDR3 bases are TGTGCCAGCAGTCTCCTACTAGCGGGATCTGGCGGGGAGCTGTTTTTT. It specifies CASSLLLAGSGGELFF.

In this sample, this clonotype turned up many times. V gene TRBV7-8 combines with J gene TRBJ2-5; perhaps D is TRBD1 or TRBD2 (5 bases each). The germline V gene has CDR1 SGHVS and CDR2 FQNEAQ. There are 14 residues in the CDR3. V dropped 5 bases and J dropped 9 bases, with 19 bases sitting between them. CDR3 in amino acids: CASSPSTEQGAQYF. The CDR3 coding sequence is TGTGCCAGCAGCCCATCGACAGAGCAGGGAGCCCAGTACTTC.

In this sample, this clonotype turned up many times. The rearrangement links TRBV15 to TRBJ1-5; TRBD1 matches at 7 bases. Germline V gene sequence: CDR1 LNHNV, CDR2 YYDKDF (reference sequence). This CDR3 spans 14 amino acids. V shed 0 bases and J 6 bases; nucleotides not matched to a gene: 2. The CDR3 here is CATSREGGFQPQHF. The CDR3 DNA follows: TGTGCCACCAGCAGAGAAGGGGGCTTTCAGCCCCAGCATTTT.

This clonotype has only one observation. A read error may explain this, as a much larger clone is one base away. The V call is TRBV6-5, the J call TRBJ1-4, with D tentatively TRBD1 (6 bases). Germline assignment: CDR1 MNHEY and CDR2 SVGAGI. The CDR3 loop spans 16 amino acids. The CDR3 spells CANSYSRGSTNEKLFF. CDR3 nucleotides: TGTGCCAACAGTTACTCGAGGGGGTCAACTAATGAAAAACTGTTTTTT.

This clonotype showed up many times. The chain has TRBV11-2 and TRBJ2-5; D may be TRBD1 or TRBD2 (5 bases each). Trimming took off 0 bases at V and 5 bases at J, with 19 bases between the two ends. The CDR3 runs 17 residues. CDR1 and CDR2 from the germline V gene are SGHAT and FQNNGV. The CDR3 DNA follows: TGTGCCAGCAGCTTAGATCCGAGTGGGAGAGGGGACGAGACCCAGTACTTC. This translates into CASSLDPSGRGDETQYF.

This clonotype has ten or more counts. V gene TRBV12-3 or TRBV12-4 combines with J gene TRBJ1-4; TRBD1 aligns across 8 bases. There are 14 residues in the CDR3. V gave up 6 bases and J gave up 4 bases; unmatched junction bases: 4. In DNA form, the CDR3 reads TGTGCCAGCAGCGACAGGGGCAATAATGAAAAACTGTTTTTT. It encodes CASSDRGNNEKLFF.

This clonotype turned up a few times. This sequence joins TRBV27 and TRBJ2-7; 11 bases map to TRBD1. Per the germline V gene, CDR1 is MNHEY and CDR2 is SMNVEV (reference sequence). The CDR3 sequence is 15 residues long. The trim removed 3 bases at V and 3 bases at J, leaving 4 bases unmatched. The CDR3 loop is CASSFWTGGVYEQYF. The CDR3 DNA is TGTGCCAGCAGTTTTTGGACAGGGGGCGTCTACGAGCAGTACTTC.

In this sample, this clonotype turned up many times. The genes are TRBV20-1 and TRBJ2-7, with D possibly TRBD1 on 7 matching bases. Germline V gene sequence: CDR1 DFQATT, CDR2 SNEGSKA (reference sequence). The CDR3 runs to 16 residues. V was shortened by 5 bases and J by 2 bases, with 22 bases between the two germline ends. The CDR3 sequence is CSAVDIGGTATYEQYF. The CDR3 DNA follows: TGCAGTGCTGTGGACATAGGAGGGACAGCGACCTACGAGCAGTACTTC.

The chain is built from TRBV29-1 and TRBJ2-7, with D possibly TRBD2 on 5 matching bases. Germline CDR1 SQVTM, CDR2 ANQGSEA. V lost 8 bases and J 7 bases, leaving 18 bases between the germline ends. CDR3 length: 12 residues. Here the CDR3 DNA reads TGCAGCCTCCGGGGTCGAAACAATGAGCAGTACTTC. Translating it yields CSLRGRNNEQYF.

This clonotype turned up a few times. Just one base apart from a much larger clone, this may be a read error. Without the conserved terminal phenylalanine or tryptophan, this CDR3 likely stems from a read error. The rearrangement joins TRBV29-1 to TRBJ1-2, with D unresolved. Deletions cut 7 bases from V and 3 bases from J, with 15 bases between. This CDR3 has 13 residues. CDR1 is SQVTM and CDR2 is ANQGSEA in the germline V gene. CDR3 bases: TGCAGCGGATCAGGAGCGCTCGACTATGGCTACACCCTC. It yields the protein CSGSGALDYGYTL.

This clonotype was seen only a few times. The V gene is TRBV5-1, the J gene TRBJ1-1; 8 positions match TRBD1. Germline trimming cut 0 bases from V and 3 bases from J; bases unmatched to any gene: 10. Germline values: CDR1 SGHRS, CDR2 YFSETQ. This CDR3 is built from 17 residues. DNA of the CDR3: TGCGCCAGCAGCTTGGCAGGGGGCGCGGTTCTAGACACTGAAGCTTTCTTT. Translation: CASSLAGGAVLDTEAFF. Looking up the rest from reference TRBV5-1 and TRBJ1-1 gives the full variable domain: KAGVTQTPRYLIKTRGQQVTLSCSPISGHRSVSWYQQTPGQGLQFLFEYFSETQRNKGNFPGRFSGRQFSNSRSEMNVSTLELGDSALYLCASSLAGGAVLDTEAFFGQGTRLTVV.

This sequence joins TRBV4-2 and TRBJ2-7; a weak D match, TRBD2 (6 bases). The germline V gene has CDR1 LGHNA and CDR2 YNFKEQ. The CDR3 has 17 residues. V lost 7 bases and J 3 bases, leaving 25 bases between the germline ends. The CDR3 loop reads CASTIASRDSRFYEQYF. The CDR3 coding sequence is TGTGCCAGCACAATCGCTTCCCGGGACTCAAGATTCTACGAGCAGTACTTC.

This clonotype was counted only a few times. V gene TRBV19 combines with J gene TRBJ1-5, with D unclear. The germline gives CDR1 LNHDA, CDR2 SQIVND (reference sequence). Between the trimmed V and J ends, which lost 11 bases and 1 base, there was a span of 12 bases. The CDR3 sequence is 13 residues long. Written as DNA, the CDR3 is TGTGCCGTAAGTAGTGGGAGCAATCAGCCCCAGCATTTT. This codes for CAVSSGSNQPQHF.

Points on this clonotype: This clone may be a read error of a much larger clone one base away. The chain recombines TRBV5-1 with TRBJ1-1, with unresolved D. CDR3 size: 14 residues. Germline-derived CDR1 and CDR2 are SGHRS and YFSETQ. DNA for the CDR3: TGCGCCAGCGGCTTGGATTCCAGGAACACTGAAGCTTTCTTT. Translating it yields CASGLDSRNTEAFF.

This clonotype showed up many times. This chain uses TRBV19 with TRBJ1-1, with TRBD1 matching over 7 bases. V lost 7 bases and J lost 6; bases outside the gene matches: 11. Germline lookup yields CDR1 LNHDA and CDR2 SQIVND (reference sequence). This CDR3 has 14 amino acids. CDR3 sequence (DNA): TGTGCCAGTACTTACAGGGGATCACACGCTGAAGCTTTCTTT. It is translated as CASTYRGSHAEAFF. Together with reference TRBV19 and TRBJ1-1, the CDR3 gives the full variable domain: DGGITQSPKYLFRKEGQNVTLSCEQNLNHDAMYWYRQDPGQGLRLIYYSQIVNDFQKGDIAEGYSVSREKKESFPLTVTSAQKNPTAFYLCASTYRGSHAEAFFGQGTRLTVV.

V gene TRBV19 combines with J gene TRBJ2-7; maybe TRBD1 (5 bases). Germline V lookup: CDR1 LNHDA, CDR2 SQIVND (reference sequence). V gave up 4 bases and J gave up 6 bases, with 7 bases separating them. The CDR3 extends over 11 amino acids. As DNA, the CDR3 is TGTGCCAGTAGTAATGGGGCCGAGCAGTACTTC. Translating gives CASSNGAEQYF.

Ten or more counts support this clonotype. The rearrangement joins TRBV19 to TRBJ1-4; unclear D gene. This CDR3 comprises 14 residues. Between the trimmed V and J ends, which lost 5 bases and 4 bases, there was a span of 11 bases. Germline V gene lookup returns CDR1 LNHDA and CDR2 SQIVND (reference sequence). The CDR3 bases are TGTGCCAGTAGTGGACGGACGGGTAATGAAAAACTGTTTTTT. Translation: CASSGRTGNEKLFF.

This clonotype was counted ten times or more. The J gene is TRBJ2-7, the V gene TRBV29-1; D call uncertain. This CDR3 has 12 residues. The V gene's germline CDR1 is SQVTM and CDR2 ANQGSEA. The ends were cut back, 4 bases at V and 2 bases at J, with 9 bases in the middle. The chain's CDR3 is CSVGQTTYEQYF. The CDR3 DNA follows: TGCAGCGTTGGGCAGACCACCTACGAGCAGTACTTC.

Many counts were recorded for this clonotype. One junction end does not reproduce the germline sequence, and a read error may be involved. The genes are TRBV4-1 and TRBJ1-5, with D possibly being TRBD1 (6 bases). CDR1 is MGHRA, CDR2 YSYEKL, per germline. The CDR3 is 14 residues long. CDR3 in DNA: TGTGCCAGCAGCCAAGATAGGGGGAATCAGCCCCAGCATTTT. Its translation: CASSQDRGNQPQHF.

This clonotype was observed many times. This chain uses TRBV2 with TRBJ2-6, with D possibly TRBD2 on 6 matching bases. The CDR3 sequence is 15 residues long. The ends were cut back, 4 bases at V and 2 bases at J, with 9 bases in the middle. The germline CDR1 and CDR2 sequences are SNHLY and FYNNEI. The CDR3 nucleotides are TGTGCCAGCAGTGGGCGGGGAACTGGGGCCAACGTCCTGACTTTC. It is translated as CASSGRGTGANVLTF. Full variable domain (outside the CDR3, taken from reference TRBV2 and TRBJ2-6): EPEVTQTPSHQVTQMGQEVILRCVPISNHLYFYWYRQILGQKVEFLVSFYNNEISEKSEIFDDQFSVERPDGSNFTLKIRSTKLEDSAMYFCASSGRGTGANVLTFGAGSRLTVL.